This T cell receptor beta chain was sequenced during a study of PD-1 blockade in classical Hodgkin lymphoma (dated by TCRdb to 2018 to 2021). As for the study more broadly: Nivolumab dosing was 3 mg/kg intravenously every 2 weeks, continuing until either disease progression or unacceptable toxicity. The study used CyTOF and TCR beta sequencing to define a peripheral blood immune signature of response to PD-1 blockade in classical Hodgkin lymphoma.

The germline V gene yields KGHSH for CDR1 and LQKENI for CDR2. From the cysteine up to the phenylalanine, the CDR3 has a length of 17 residues. The CDR3 DNA has 51 bases and is translated from base 1. V is pared back by 3 bases and J by 0 bases, with 16 bases lying between the germline termini. The paper as a whole reports these results and caveats: Only a single clinical trial cohort was studied, and what caused the repertoire differences, possibly disease activity or prior therapy, remained undefined. A significant rise by C4D1 was seen in CD4+ but not CD8+ TCR diversity (p=0.0027 vs p=0.16), with the rise being most apparent in complete responders (p=0.02). Lower diversity was observed in patients in whom nivolumab was started less than 1 year after ASCT, and these patients were excluded from later analyses so that confounding by immune reconstitution would be avoided. Baseline TCR diversity was reported to be lower in newly diagnosed patients than in healthy donors and to be lower still in relapsed/refractory patients. Trial patients with a complete response had baseline diversity similar to that of newly diagnosed patients, while partial responders and progressors had significantly lower diversity.

The Qiagen DNeasy kit was used to extract genomic DNA from unsorted PBMCs and from the negatively selected CD4+ and CD8+ fractions. TCR beta CDR3 regions were subjected to amplification by immunoSEQ multiplex PCR with primers that anneal to V and J segments. Amplification bias was minimized using a synthetic immune receptor repertoire, and residual bias was removed computationally after sequencing. On the study's bioinformatics: Repertoire diversity was quantified as the Shannon entropy index using custom Python scripts. Unsorted, CD4+ and CD8+ repertoires were analyzed separately, except for combined analyses in which CD4+ and CD8+ sequences were merged in silico. Clonal expansion was defined as at least a 2-fold frequency increase after treatment relative to C1D1, with a pseudocount of 0.5 for undetected baseline clones. Singleton clones were defined as clones with 0 or 1 copy at C1D1, and non-singleton clones were defined as clones with 2 or more copies. Clones expanded in unsorted samples were assigned a CD4+, CD8+ or unknown annotation through matching of protein sequences in sorted samples from the same patient. Wilcoxon tests on paired samples were used to test changes in diversity from C1D1 to C4D1. What TCRdb holds here is the immuneACCESS table cut down to in-frame rearrangements. Part of the clones is not present; checked against another copy, under half of the missing clones reflect an unresolved V gene, and the others are unexplained. V and J calls and clone size are those listed in that table; D and trimming were worked out from the DNA. This sample comprises some 96,000 clones, about four fifths of them detected only once. Roughly 15% of the sample belongs to the ten largest clones.

A word on this clone: No antigen is known for it. Base-call qualities are not available, and no considerably larger clone is one nucleotide away.

This sample's time point label indicates: cycle 2 day 1 (C2D1) of nivolumab. Relapse after autologous stem cell transplantation had occurred in all trial patients, and cohorts A, B and C were distinguished by prior brentuximab vedotin exposure. The trial cohort included around 56 patients with relapsed/refractory classical Hodgkin lymphoma, and each patient had a best overall response of complete response, partial response or progressive disease. In the multi-cohort phase II CheckMate 205 trial, trial patients received single-agent nivolumab. Best overall response was determined by an independent review committee according to the 2007 International Working Group response criteria. Trial PBMCs were collected immediately before nivolumab initiation (C1D1) and during therapy at cycle 2 day 1 and cycle 4 day 1. Peripheral blood was collected in 8 mL Vacutainer Cell Preparation Tubes, from which PBMCs were isolated by centrifugation and then cryopreserved.

The source material was peripheral blood mononuclear cells (PBMCs), sampled before the second cycle of nivolumab. The chain is assembled from TRBV18 and TRBJ2-3; TRBD2 might be the D gene, on 5 matching bases. The sequence came from a human donor with classical Hodgkin lymphoma. The DNA is TGTGCCAGCTCACCGCAACCGACTACCGCTAGCACAGATACGCAGTATTTT. Its translation is CASSPQPTTASTDTQYF.